Shown below are 7 T cell receptor beta chains from a single sample sequenced in a study of cytomegalovirus exposure and HLA in healthy donors. Amplification used 60 Vbeta primers and 13 Jbeta primers. This table comes from immunoSEQ multiplex PCR, and its TCRdb copy is limited to in-frame clones, with some not included. The table shows about 25,000 clones, with 60% to 80% occurring only once. What was sequenced was PBMCs. These receptors came from a male donor in good health and CMV-seronegative.

The V gene is TRBV7-3, the J gene TRBJ2-3; 9 nucleotides align to TRBD1. Trimming cost V 5 bases and J 6 bases; bases outside gene matches: 6. CDR3 length equals 14 residues. CDR1 and CDR2 (germline): SGHTA, FQGTGA. The CDR3 bases are TGTGCCAGCAGCCGCCGGGACAGGGACGATACGCAGTATTTT. This codes for CASSRRDRDDTQYF.

V usage is TRBV7-6 and J usage is TRBJ2-7; D might be TRBD1 (6 bases). Germline values: CDR1 SGHVS, CDR2 FNYEAQ. CDR3 length: 15 amino acids. Trimming removed 2 bases at V and 2 bases at J, with 13 bases between. CDR3 sequence: CASSLNPDRTYEQYF. Here the CDR3 DNA reads TGTGCCAGCAGCTTAAACCCCGACAGGACCTACGAGCAGTACTTC.

This chain joins TRBV19 and TRBJ2-7, with 11 positions matching TRBD1. This CDR3 is built from 17 residues. V lost 3 bases, J lost 3 bases, and 10 bases stayed unmatched. Germline assignment: CDR1 LNHDA and CDR2 SQIVND (reference sequence). The CDR3 sequence is CASSMGHYGTGGYEQYF. CDR3 in DNA: TGTGCCAGTAGTATGGGGCATTACGGGACAGGGGGCTACGAGCAGTACTTC.

In its sample, this clone was seen once. The J gene is TRBJ2-7, the V gene TRBV5-1; no clear D. The CDR3 is 14 amino acids. V lost 0 bases and J 2 bases, leaving 9 bases between the germline ends. Germline V gene data show CDR1 as SGHRS and CDR2 as YFSETQ. This chain's CDR3 is CASSLGVPTYEQYF. Here the CDR3 DNA reads TGCGCCAGCAGCTTGGGAGTCCCCACCTACGAGCAGTACTTC.

In its sample, this clone was seen a few times. The V and J genes are TRBV4-3 and TRBJ2-7; D perhaps matches TRBD1 (5 bases). The length of the CDR3 is 16 residues. V lost 0 bases to trimming and J lost 1 base, with 13 bases between them. Germline V gene sequence: CDR1 LGHNA, CDR2 YSLEER. As DNA, the CDR3 is TGCGCCAGCAGCCAAGATGTGGGGCGTCAATCCTACGAGCAGTACTTC. Translated: CASSQDVGRQSYEQYF.

With respect to this clone: The junction departs from germline at one end; a sequencing error may be responsible. The V gene is TRBV6-1, the J gene TRBJ2-7; D might be TRBD2 (6 bases). The germline gives CDR1 MNHNS, CDR2 SASEGT. The CDR3 extends over 16 amino acids. The CDR3 spells CASSENGFTSSYEQHF. The CDR3, as DNA: TGTGCCAGCAGTGAAAACGGGTTTACTAGCTCCTACGAGCAGCACTTC.

This sequence joins TRBV27 and TRBJ2-1, with TRBD2 matching 9 bases. The CDR3 length is 17 residues. J gave up 6 bases and V 6 bases, and 15 bases lay outside the gene matches. Looked up from germline, CDR1 is MNHEY and CDR2 is SMNVEV (reference sequence). CDR3: CASRVWGSGSMGNEQFF. The CDR3 DNA sequence: TGTGCCAGCAGAGTCTGGGGTAGCGGGAGTATGGGCAATGAGCAGTTCTTC.